This entry is about one TCR beta chain. Antigen specificity is unknown. This specimen comes from a study of cytomegalovirus exposure and HLA in healthy donors. Looking at the study overall: Early on, a data release was issued that held 80 million or so unique TCRs from HLA-typed donors.

The PCR employed 60 Vbeta primers together with 13 Jbeta primers. Data came from immunoSEQ multiplex PCR; TCRdb stores just in-frame clones and leaves some out. The sample carries about 140,000 clones, roughly 80% recorded once. Germline loops: CDR1 SNHLY, CDR2 FYNNEI. Trimming cost V 6 bases and J 8 bases; bases outside gene matches: 0. The CDR3 runs 12 residues. Study results and limitations: The study labeled around 160 TCR beta chains cytomegalovirus-associated. Most TCR beta V segments were productive about 87% or about 30% of the time in an earlier analysis. TCR beta chains associated with HLA were, in a later analysis, more clonally expanded than equally common others.

This chain joins TRBV2 and TRBJ2-1; 11 bases are a match to TRBD2. This receptor was obtained from a female donor in good health and CMV-seronegative. The sample taken for sequencing was PBMCs. CDR3 DNA sequence: TGTGCCAGCAGACTAGCGGGAGATGAGCAGTTCTTC. It is translated as CASRLAGDEQFF. The whole variable domain, filled in from reference TRBV2 and TRBJ2-1, reads EPEVTQTPSHQVTQMGQEVILRCVPISNHLYFYWYRQILGQKVEFLVSFYNNEISEKSEIFDDQFSVERPDGSNFTLKIRSTKLEDSAMYFCASRLAGDEQFFGPGTRLTVL.